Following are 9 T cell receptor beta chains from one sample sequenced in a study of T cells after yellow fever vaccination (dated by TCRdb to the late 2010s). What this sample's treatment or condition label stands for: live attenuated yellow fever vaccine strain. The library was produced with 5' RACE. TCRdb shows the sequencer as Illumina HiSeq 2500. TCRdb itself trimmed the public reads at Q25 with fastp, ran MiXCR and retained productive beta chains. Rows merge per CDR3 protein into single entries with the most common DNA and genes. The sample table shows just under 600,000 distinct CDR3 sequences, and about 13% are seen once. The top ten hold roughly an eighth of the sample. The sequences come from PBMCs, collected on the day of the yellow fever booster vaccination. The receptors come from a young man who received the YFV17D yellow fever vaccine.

The CDR3 loop is CASSPRRDRGYEQYF. Written as DNA, the CDR3 is TGTGCCAGCAGTCCCCGCCGGGACAGGGGGTACGAGCAGTACTTC. The chain has TRBV12-3 or TRBV12-4 and TRBJ2-7; 11 bases are shared with TRBD1. V lost 5 bases and J lost 4; bases outside the gene matches: 7. This CDR3 region has 15 residues.

This CDR3 is CASSSGIWMNTEAFF. As DNA, the CDR3 is TGTGCCAGCAGTTCAGGGATCTGGATGAACACTGAAGCTTTCTTT. V is TRBV25-1 and J is TRBJ1-1; tentative D call: TRBD1 (5 bases). The CDR3 has 15 amino acids. Germline V gives CDR1 MGHDK, CDR2 SYGVNS. Trimming left V 5 bases short and J 0 bases short, with 13 bases between.

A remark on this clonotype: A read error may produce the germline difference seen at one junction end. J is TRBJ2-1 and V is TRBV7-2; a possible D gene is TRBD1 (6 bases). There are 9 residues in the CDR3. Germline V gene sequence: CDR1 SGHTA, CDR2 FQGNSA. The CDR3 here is CASSSPGDF. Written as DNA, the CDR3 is TGTGCCAGCTCCTCACCAGGGGACTTC.

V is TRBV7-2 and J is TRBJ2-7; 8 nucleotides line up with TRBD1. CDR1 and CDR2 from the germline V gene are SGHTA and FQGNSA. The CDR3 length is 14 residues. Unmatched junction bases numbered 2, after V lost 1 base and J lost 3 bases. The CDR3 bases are TGTGCCAGCAGCTTAGGGACAGGGATCTACGAGCAGTACTTC. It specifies CASSLGTGIYEQYF.

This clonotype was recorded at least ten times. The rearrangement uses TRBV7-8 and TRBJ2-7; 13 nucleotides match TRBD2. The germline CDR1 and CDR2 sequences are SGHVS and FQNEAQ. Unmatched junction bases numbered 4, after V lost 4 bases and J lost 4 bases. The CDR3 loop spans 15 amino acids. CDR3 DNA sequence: TGTGCCAGCAGCTGGACTAGCGGGAGCCCGTACGAGCAGTACTTC. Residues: CASSWTSGSPYEQYF.

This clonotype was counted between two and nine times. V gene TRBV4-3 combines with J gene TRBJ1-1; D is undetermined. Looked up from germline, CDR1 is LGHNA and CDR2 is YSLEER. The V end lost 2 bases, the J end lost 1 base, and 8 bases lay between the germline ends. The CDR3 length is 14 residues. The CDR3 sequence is CASSQRRWNTEAFF. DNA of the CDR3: TGCGCCAGCAGCCAACGACGGTGGAACACTGAAGCTTTCTTT.

DNA of the CDR3: TGTGCCAGCAGATGGGGACAGGGGGCAGATACGCAGTATTTT. Encoded protein: CASRWGQGADTQYF. This chain uses TRBV6-2 or TRBV6-3 with TRBJ2-3, with TRBD1 matching 11 bases. Trimming took 6 bases from V and 4 from J; bases not matched to a gene: 3. Germline CDR1 is MNHEY and CDR2 is SVGEGT. The CDR3 length is 14 residues.

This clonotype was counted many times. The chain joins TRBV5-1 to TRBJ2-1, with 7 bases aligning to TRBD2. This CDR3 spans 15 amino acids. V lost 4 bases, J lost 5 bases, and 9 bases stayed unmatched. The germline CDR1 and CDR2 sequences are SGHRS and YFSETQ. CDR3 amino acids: CASSPSPSGDNEQFF. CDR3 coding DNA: TGCGCCAGCAGCCCGAGCCCTAGCGGAGACAATGAGCAGTTCTTC.

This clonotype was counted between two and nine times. The CDR3 is CSARMRNEQFF. The CDR3 DNA reads TGCAGTGCCAGGATGAGGAATGAGCAGTTCTTC. The J gene is TRBJ2-1, the V gene TRBV20-1; D uncertain. This CDR3 is 11 amino acids long. Germline loops: CDR1 DFQATT, CDR2 SNEGSKA (reference sequence). The ends were cut back, 6 bases at V and 7 bases at J, with 10 bases in the middle.